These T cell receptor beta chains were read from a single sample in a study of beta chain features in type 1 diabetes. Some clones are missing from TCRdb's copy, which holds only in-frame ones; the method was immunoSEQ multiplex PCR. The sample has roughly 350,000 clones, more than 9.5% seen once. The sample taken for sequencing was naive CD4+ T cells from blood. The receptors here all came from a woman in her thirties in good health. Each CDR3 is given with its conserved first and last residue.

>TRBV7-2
CASSFLRGATNTGELFF
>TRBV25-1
CASSDSGRAFEQYF
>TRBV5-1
CASSLLAGGPDTQYF
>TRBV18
CASSETGAGANVLTF
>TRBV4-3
CASSQDDRLAGVADTQYF
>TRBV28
CATGSAPGYNEQFF
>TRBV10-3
CAIRTRTSGDNEQFF
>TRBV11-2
CASSPFLADTYEQYF
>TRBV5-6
CASSYTSGQLGQQFF
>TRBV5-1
CASSLVLGVTYNEQFF
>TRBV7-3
CASSLADRAFGDTQYF
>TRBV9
CASSVGLAGATYNEQFF
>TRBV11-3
CASSHGTSGSYEQYF
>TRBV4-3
CASSQGGGGVGTGELFF
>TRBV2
CASHSGAGETQYF
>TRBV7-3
CASSSGLAGGLGDEQFF
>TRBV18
CASSPLAEGNNEQFF
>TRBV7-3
CASSLISGSVYSSYNEQFF
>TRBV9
CASSVQRAGTGGQEQFF
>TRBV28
CASSSGSGYRYEQYF